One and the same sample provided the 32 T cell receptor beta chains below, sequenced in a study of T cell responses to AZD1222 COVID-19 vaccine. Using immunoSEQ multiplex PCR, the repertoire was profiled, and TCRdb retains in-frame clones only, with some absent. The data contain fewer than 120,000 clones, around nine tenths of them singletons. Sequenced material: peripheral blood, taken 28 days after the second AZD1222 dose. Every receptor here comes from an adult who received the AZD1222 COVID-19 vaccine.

CDR3 bases: TGTGCCAGCAGTGCCGAGGCGGGAAATACGCAGTATTTT. It encodes CASSAEAGNTQYF. The V call is TRBV7-2, the J call TRBJ2-3; D possibly corresponds to TRBD2 (6 bases). Germline V lookup: CDR1 SGHTA, CDR2 FQGNSA. With 6 bases removed from V and 7 bases from J, the gap between germline ends came to 14 bases. CDR3 length: 13 residues.

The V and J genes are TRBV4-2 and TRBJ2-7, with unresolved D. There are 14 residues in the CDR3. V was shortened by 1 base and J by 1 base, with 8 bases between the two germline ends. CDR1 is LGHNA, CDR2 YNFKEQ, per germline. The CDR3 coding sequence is TGTGCCAGCAGCCAAGGTCGGATATCCTACGAGCAGTACTTC. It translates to CASSQGRISYEQYF.

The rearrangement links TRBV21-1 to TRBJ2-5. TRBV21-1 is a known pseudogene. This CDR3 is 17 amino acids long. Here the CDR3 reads CASSKSQGGGAQETQYF. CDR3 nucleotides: TGTGCCAGCAGCAAATCTCAGGGTGGGGGAGCCCAAGAGACCCAGTACTTC.

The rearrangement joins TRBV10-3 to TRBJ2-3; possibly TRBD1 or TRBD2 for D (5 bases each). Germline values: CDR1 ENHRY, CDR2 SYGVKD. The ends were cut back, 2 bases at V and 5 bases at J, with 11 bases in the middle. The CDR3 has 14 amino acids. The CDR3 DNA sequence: TGTGCCATCAGTGAGGGCAGGGACGGAGATACGCAGTATTTT. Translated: CAISEGRDGDTQYF.

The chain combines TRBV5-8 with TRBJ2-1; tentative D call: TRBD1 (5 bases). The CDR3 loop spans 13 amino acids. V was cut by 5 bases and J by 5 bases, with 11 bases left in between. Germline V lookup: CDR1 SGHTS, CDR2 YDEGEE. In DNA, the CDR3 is TGTGCCAGCAGGAATACAGGTAACAATGAGCAGTTCTTC. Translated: CASRNTGNNEQFF.

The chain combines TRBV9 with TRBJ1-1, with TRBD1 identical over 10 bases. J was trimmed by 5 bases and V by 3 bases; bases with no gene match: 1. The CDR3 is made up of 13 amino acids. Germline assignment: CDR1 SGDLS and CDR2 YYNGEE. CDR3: CASSGTGGTEAFF. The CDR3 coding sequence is TGTGCCAGCAGCGGGACAGGGGGAACTGAAGCTTTCTTT. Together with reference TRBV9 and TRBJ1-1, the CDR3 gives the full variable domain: DSGVTQTPKHLITATGQRVTLRCSPRSGDLSVYWYQQSLDQGLQFLIQYYNGEERAKGNILERFSAQQFPDLHSELNLSSLELGDSALYFCASSGTGGTEAFFGQGTRLTVV.

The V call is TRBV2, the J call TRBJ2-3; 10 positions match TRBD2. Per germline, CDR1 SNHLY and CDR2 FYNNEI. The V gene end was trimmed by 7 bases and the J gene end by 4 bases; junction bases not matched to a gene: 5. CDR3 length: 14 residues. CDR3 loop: CASNPAGGADTQYF. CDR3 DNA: TGTGCCAGCAACCCAGCGGGGGGGGCAGATACGCAGTATTTT.

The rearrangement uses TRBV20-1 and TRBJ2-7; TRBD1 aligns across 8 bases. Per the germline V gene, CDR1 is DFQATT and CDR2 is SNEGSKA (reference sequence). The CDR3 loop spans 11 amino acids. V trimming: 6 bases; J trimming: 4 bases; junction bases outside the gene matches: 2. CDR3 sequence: CSARQGYEQYF. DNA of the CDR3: TGCAGTGCAAGACAGGGGTACGAGCAGTACTTC.

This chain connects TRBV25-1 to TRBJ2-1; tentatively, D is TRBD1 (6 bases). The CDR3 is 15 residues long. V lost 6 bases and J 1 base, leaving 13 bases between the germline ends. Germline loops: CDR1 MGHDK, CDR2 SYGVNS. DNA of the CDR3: TGTGCCAGCAGGGACAGTGGTAGGTCCTACAATGAGCAGTTCTTC. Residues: CASRDSGRSYNEQFF.

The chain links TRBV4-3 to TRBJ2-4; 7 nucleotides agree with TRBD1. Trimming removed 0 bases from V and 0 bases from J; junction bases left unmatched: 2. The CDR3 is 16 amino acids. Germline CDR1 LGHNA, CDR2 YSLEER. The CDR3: CASSQDHRGAKNIQYF. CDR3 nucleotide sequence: TGCGCCAGCAGCCAAGATCACAGGGGAGCCAAAAACATTCAGTACTTC.

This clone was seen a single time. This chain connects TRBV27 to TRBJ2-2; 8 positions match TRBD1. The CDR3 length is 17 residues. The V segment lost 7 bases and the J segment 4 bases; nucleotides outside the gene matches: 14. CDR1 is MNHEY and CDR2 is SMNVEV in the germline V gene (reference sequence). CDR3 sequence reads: CASTLHRTGLSTGELFF. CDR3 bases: TGTGCCAGCACCCTCCATCGGACAGGGCTGTCCACCGGGGAGCTGTTTTTT.

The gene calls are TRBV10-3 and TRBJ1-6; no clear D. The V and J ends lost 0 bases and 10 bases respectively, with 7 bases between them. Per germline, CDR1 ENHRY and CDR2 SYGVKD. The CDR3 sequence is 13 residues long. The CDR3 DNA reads TGTGCCATCAGTGAGTCGCTCCTGTCACCCCTCCACTTT. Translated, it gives CAISESLLSPLHF.

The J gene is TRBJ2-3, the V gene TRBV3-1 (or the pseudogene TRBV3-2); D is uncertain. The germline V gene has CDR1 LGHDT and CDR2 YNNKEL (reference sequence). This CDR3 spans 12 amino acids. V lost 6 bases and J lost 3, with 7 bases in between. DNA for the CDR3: TGTGCCAGCAGATTTGGGACAGATACGCAGTATTTT. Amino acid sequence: CASRFGTDTQYF.

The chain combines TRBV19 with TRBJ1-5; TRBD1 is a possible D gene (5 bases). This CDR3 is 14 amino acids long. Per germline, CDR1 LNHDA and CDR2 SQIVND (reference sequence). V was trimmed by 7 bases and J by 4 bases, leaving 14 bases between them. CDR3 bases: TGTGCCAGTAACCGGGACCGAAGAAATCAGCCCCAGCATTTT. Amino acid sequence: CASNRDRRNQPQHF.

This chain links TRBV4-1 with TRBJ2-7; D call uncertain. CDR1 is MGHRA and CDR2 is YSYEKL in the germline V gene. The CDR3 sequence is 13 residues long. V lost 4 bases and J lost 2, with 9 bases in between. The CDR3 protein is CASSRGSTYEQYF. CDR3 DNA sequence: TGCGCCAGCAGCCGCGGAAGTACCTACGAGCAGTACTTC.

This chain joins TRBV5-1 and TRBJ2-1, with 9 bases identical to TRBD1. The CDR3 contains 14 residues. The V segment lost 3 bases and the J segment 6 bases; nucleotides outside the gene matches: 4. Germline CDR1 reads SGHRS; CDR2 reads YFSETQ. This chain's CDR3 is CASSSGQGGNEQFF. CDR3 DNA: TGCGCCAGCAGCTCGGGACAGGGAGGCAATGAGCAGTTCTTC. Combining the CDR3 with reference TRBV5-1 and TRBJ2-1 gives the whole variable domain KAGVTQTPRYLIKTRGQQVTLSCSPISGHRSVSWYQQTPGQGLQFLFEYFSETQRNKGNFPGRFSGRQFSNSRSEMNVSTLELGDSALYLCASSSGQGGNEQFFGPGTRLTVL.

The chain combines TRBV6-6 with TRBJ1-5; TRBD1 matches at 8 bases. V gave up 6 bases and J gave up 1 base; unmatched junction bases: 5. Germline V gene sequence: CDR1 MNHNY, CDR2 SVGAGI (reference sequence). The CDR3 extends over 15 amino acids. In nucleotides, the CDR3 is TGTGCCAGCAGATCCGGACAGGGCAGCAATCAGCCCCAGCATTTT. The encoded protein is CASRSGQGSNQPQHF.

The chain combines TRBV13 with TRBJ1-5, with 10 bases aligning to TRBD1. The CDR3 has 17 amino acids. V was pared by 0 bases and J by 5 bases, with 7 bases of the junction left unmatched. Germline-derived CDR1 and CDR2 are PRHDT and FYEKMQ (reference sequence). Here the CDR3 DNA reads TGTGCCAGCAGCTTAGGCCAAGGGGACAGGGGTGATCAGCCCCAGCATTTT. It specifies CASSLGQGDRGDQPQHF. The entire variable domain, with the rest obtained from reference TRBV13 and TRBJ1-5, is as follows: AAGVIQSPRHLIKEKRETATLKCYPIPRHDTVYWYQQGPGQDPQFLISFYEKMQSDKGSIPDRFSAQQFSDYHSELNMSSLELGDSALYFCASSLGQGDRGDQPQHFGDGTRLSIL.

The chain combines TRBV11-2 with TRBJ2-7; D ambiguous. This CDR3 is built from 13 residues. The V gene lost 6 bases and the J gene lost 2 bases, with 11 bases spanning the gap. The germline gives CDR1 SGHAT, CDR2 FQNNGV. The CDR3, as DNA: TGTGCCAGCAGATCGGGCGGTACCTACGAGCAGTACTTC. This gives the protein CASRSGGTYEQYF.

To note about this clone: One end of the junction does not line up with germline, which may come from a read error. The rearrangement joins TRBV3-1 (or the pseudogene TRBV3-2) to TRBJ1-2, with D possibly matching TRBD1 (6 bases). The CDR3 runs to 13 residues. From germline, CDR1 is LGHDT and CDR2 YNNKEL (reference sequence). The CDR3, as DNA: TGTGCCAGCAGCCAAGATCTCAGAGGACAGCTCAACTTC. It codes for CASSQDLRGQLNF.

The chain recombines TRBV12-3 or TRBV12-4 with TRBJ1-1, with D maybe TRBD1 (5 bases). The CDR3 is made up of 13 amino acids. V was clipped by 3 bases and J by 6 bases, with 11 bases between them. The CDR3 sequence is CASSFLGGPEAFF. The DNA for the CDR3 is TGTGCCAGCAGTTTTTTGGGGGGACCTGAAGCTTTCTTT.

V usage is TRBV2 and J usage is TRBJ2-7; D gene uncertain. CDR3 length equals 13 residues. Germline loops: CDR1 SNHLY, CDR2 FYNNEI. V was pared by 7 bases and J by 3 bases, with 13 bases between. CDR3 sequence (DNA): TGTGCCAGCAAACAGCTTGGGGACTACGAGCAGTACTTC. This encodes CASKQLGDYEQYF.

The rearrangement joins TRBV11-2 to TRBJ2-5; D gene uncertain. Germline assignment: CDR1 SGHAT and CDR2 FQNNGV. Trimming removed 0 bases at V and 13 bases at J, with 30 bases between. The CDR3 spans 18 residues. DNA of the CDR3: TGTGCCAGCAGCTTAGATCATTTAGGAGACCCGAGAATCCAGGTCCCGTACTTC. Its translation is CASSLDHLGDPRIQVPYF.

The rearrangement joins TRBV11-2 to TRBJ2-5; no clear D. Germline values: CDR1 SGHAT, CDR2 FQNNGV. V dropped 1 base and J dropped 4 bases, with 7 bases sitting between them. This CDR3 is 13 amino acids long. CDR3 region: CASSLVTRETQYF. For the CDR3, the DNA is TGTGCCAGCAGCTTAGTGACCCGAGAGACCCAGTACTTC.

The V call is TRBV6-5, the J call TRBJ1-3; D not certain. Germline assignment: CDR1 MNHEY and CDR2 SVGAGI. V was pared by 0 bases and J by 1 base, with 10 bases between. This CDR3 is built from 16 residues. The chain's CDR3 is CASSYSGVGSGNTIYF. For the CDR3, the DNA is TGTGCCAGCAGTTACTCCGGGGTTGGATCTGGAAACACCATATATTTT.

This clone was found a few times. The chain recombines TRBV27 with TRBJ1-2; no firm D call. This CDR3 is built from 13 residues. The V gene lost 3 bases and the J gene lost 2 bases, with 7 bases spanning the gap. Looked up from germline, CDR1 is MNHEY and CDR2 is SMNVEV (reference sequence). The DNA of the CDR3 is TGTGCCAGCAGTTTTGCGGGGAACTATGGCTACACCTTC. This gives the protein CASSFAGNYGYTF.

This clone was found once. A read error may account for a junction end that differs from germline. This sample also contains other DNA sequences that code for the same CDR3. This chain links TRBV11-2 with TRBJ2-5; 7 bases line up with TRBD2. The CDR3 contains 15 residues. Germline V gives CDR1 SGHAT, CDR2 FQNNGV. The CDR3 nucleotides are TGTGCCAGCAGCCTAGATCGGGGGGAGGCAGAGACCCAGTACTTC. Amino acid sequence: CASSLDRGEAETQYF.

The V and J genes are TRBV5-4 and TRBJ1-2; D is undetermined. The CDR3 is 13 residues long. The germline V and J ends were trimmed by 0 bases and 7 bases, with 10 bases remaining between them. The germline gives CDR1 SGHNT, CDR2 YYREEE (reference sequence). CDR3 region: CASSLAGFGGYTF. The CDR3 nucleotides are TGTGCCAGCAGCTTGGCAGGCTTTGGTGGCTACACCTTC.

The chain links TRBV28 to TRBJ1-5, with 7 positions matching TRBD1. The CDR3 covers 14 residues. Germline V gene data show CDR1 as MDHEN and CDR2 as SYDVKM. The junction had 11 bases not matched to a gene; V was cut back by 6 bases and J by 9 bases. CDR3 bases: TGTGCCAGCAGCCGCGTGGGAGGGGGCATGCCCCAGCATTTT. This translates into CASSRVGGGMPQHF.

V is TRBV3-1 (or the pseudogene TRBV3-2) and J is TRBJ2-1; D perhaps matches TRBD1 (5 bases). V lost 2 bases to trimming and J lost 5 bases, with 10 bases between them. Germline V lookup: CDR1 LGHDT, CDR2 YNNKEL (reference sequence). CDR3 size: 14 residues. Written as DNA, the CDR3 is TGTGCCAGCAGCCAAAGGGGCTGGGACAATGAGCAGTTCTTC. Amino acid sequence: CASSQRGWDNEQFF.

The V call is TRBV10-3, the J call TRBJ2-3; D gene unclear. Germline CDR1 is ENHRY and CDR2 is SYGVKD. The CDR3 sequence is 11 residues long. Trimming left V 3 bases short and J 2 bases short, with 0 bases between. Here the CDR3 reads CAISDTDTQYF. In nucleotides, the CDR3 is TGTGCCATCAGTGACACAGATACGCAGTATTTT.

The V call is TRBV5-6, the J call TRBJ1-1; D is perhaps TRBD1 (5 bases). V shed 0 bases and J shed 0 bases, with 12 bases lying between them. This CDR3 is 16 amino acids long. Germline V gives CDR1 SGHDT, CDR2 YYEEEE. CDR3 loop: CASSLDGEGLNTEAFF. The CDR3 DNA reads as TGTGCCAGCAGCTTGGATGGAGAGGGACTGAACACTGAAGCTTTCTTT.